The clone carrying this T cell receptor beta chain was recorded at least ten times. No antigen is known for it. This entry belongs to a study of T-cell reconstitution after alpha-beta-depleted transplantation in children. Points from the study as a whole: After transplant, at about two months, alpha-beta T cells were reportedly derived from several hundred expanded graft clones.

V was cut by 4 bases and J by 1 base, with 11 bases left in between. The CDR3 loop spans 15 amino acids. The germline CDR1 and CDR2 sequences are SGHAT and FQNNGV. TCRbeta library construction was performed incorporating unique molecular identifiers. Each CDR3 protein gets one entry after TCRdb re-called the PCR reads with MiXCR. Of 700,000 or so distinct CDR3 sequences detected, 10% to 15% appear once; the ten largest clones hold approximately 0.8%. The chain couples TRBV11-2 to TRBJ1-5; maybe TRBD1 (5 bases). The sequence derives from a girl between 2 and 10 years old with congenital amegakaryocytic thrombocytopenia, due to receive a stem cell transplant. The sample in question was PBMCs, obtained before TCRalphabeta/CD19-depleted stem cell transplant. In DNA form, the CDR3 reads TGTGCCAGCAGCTCGGGGGGAGGGAGCAATCAGCCCCAGCATTTT. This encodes CASSSGGGSNQPQHF.